This TCR beta chain was sequenced in a study of control samples from healthy donors and cancer patients. Method: immunoSEQ multiplex PCR; TCRdb's copy keeps in-frame clones and lacks some. Counted here are roughly 100,000 clones, approximately 86% occurring once; the ten biggest clones make up approximately 14%. Germline CDR1 SGHTA, CDR2 FQGNSA. Trimming cost V 1 base and J 8 bases, with 3 bases left between them. The CDR3 has 11 amino acids. This clone was detected only once. The chain carries TRBV7-2 and TRBJ2-1; D gene uncertain. Sequencing used blood. The source is a man younger than 40 in good health. The CDR3 bases are TGTGCCAGCAGCTTAGTATATGAGCAGTTCTTC. Amino acids: CASSLVYEQFF.